The T cell receptor (beta chain) under discussion was sequenced for a study of PD-1 blockade in classical Hodgkin lymphoma. Measured with immunoSEQ multiplex PCR; TCRdb has only the in-frame clones, and not every one. The repertoire holds around 60,000 clones, with nearly 90% as singletons. This sample's time point: cycle 4 day 1 (C4D1), after 6 weeks of nivolumab. Each patient experienced a relapse that followed autologous stem cell transplantation, and brentuximab vedotin exposure varied. General study points: Repertoire differences lack defined causes, possibly disease activity or prior therapy. With CD4+ cells, TCR diversity rose significantly by C4D1, but not with CD8+ cells.

Notes on this clone: Its specificity is not known.

After removal of 2 bases from V and 5 bases from J, the junction contained 8 bases not matched to a gene. CDR3 length equals 15 residues. CDR1 is MNHEY, CDR2 SVGAGI, per germline. The chain carries TRBV6-5 and TRBJ2-5, with TRBD2 matching 7 bases. The receptor was isolated from a human donor with classical Hodgkin lymphoma. The material sequenced was peripheral blood mononuclear cells (PBMCs), taken before the fourth cycle of nivolumab. CDR3 sequence (DNA): TGTGCCAGCAGTTACCCGAGCGGGGTAGGGGAGACCCAGTACTTC. Its translation: CASSYPSGVGETQYF.